This TCR beta chain is drawn from a study of identical twins (dated by TCRdb to the mid-2010s). As for the study more broadly: The study deep-sequenced TCR alpha and beta repertoires from monozygotic twins, unrelated adults of various ages and cord blood to test whether fetal clonotypes persist. To rule out contamination, replicate twin experiments were performed at different times with different library preparation protocols.

The CDR3 holds 13 amino acids from the cysteine to the phenylalanine. Only the CDR3 region is kept as DNA, spanning 39 bases read in frame from base 1. V is pared back by 2 bases and J by 6 bases, with 7 bases lying between the germline termini. The investigation overall reported the following: Recombination models systematically underestimated out-of-frame TCR alpha sharing in monozygotic twins but agreed with sharing between unrelated individuals. Abundant cord blood beta clonotypes carried fewer insertions; young adult naive repertoires showed a weaker similar trend, while memory repertoires showed none. Invariant T cells such as MAIT and iNKT could partly confound zero-insertion analyses, although diverse VJ usage argued against such confounding for most clonotypes. Because the same donors could not be followed over many years, conclusions were based on cross-sectional statistical analysis. Compared with coincidental sharing between unrelated individuals, out-of-frame TCR alpha sequences shared between twins showed an excess of sequences with low generation probability. A weaker excess of twin sharing was found in beta out-of-frame sequences because the signal-to-noise ratio was lowered by fewer shared sequences.

Library preparation was by 5' RACE. Data came from an Illumina HiSeq 2000. Template switching added a universal primer binding site, and the final cDNA carried a unique molecular identifier that allowed TCR cDNA molecules to be counted accurately. Specific primers in the conserved constant-segment region were used to synthesize first-strand cDNA for TCR alpha and beta chains. Each cDNA library was double barcoded, with a SMART-Mk sample barcode plus Illumina barcodes, to control for contamination. TruSeq adapter sequences and Illumina sample barcodes were added in two successive PCR steps. TCR alpha and beta cDNA libraries were sequenced on the Illumina HiSeq platform with custom primers. As for the original processing: MiGEC processed the raw reads to extract unique molecular identifiers, while MiXCR was used to determine the CDR3 positions. Recombination models were inferred per individual with the repgenHMM and IGoR tools using an EM algorithm. Shared clonotypes were analyzed with the tcR package in R, and sharing was normalized by the product of cloneset sizes. To study raw recombination without the effects of thymic and clonal selection, out-of-frame nonproductive sequences were analyzed. Clones were called with MiXCR by TCRdb after fastp trimmed the public reads at Q25, and only in-frame beta chains were retained. Rows are combined by CDR3 protein, so each entry shows the most common genes and DNA. These V and J calls are TCRdb output, not the study's own analysis. This sample comprises about 530,000 distinct CDR3 sequences, around 22% of them detected only once. The ten largest account for about 0.5% of the sample.

Only healthy Caucasian donors were included. Three pairs of female monozygotic twins, all aged roughly 18 to 29 years, made up the twin cohort. Positive isolation kits from Invitrogen were used to isolate the CD4+ and CD8+ T cell populations. A word on this clonotype: The specificity of this receptor is unknown. No qualities accompany the bases; no much larger clone lies one base away.

The sample was also reused in another study, on yellow fever vaccine responses in identical twins. From that second study: According to the authors, the vaccine-induced T cell response in identical twins seemed to be partly convergent and partly specific to each individual. Focusing on identical twins, the study followed the T cell clones that responded to the vaccine, and did so with precision.

The chain is assembled from TRBV12-3 or TRBV12-4 and TRBJ2-2; the D gene cannot be named for sure. Sequencing used CD4+ T cells sorted from blood. The source of this sequence is a woman aged 18-30 years in good health. The nucleotide sequence reads TGTGCCAGCAGTTTACGAGCCCCCGGGGAGCTGTTTTTT. It translates as CASSLRAPGELFF.